This TCR beta chain was profiled in a study of cytomegalovirus exposure and HLA in healthy donors. The overall study: As an earlier analysis found, about 179 million T cells yielded about 120 million unique TCR beta sequences.

CDR1 and CDR2 from the germline V gene are MNHEY and SVGAGI. The CDR3 is made up of 14 amino acids. V was clipped by 5 bases and J by 1 base, with 11 bases between them. 13 Jbeta primers and 60 Vbeta primers were used for the PCR. Clones were sequenced by immunoSEQ multiplex PCR, and TCRdb holds only the in-frame ones, with some missing. This table has around 130,000 clones, 66% appearing once. The source material was PBMCs. The rearrangement links TRBV6-5 to TRBJ1-1, with a weak D call TRBD1 (6 bases). The sequence came from a woman aged 55-70 years in good health and CMV-seronegative. The CDR3 reads CASSPWTANTEAFF. For the CDR3, the DNA is TGTGCCAGCAGTCCGTGGACAGCGAACACTGAAGCTTTCTTT.